The 28 T cell receptor beta chains presented below share a single source sample, sequenced in a study of beta chain features in type 1 diabetes. Study results and limitations: All four CD4+ subsets of Type 1 diabetes patients contained TCRB CDR3s that were moderately but significantly shorter.

For these receptors, no antigen is known. Sequencing targeted expressed TCRB transcripts, as all isolated RNA had been reverse transcribed. Clones were sequenced by immunoSEQ multiplex PCR, and TCRdb holds only the in-frame ones, with some missing. The sample gives almost 350,000 clones, 7% to 10% of which show up once; about 1% is in the top ten. The sequencing input was central memory CD4+ T cells from blood. These TCRs come from a man between 25 and 39 years old with type 1 diabetes.

The rearrangement uses TRBV7-2 and TRBJ2-5; TRBD1 might be the D (5 bases). Germline V CDR1 and CDR2: SGHTA, FQGNSA. Trimming pared 5 bases from V and 3 bases from J, leaving 13 bases between. The CDR3 runs to 14 residues. The CDR3 sequence is CASSKREGEETQYF. Here the CDR3 DNA reads TGTGCCAGCAGCAAAAGGGAAGGGGAAGAGACCCAGTACTTC.

The chain has TRBV25-1 and TRBJ2-7, with D uncertain. The V gene's germline CDR1 is MGHDK and CDR2 SYGVNS. Trimming stripped 9 bases from V and 3 bases from J, with 15 bases between. This CDR3 spans 13 amino acids. The CDR3 coding sequence is TGTGCCAGAGGCAGACGAAGACTCTACGAGCAGTACTTC. This gives the protein CARGRRRLYEQYF.

There are a few counts of this clone. The chain couples TRBV2 to TRBJ1-6, with D unclear. Trimming cost V 5 bases and J 7 bases, with 12 bases left between them. The CDR3 sequence is 14 residues long. The germline V gene has CDR1 SNHLY and CDR2 FYNNEI. The CDR3 nucleotides read TGTGCCAGCAGTTTGGGCAGCAGGAATTCACCCCTCCACTTT. It codes for CASSLGSRNSPLHF.

The rearrangement uses TRBV2 and TRBJ1-2; tentatively, D is TRBD1 (5 bases). The V and J ends lost 1 base and 8 bases respectively, with 11 bases between them. Germline CDR1 is SNHLY and CDR2 is FYNNEI. The CDR3 spans 13 residues. DNA of the CDR3: TGTGCCAGCAGTGAAGGGCCAGGGTTCGGCTACACCTTC. Amino acid sequence: CASSEGPGFGYTF.

The chain has TRBV4-2 and TRBJ2-7; D unclear. Germline CDR1 LGHNA, CDR2 YNFKEQ. The CDR3 length is 14 residues. V dropped 0 bases and J dropped 3 bases, with 9 bases sitting between them. The CDR3 nucleotides read TGTGCCAGCAGCCAAGATCTAGTCGGCTACGAGCAGTACTTC. Protein: CASSQDLVGYEQYF.

The J gene is TRBJ2-7, the V gene TRBV6-1; 11 nucleotides agree with TRBD1. CDR1 and CDR2 from the germline V gene are MNHNS and SASEGT. The CDR3 covers 17 residues. J was trimmed by 3 bases and V by 3 bases; bases with no gene match: 10. CDR3 sequence reads: CASSDPLTGTGGYEQYF. The CDR3 nucleotides are TGTGCCAGCAGTGATCCTTTAACCGGGACAGGGGGCTACGAGCAGTACTTC.

V usage is TRBV5-1 and J usage is TRBJ1-1; no clear D gene. CDR3 size: 14 residues. Germline V lookup: CDR1 SGHRS, CDR2 YFSETQ. The V end lost 2 bases, the J end lost 1 base, and 9 bases lay between the germline ends. CDR3 amino acids: CASSFGTTNTEAFF. CDR3 nucleotide sequence: TGCGCCAGCAGCTTTGGCACAACGAACACTGAAGCTTTCTTT.

This clone showed up just a few times. Other DNA sequences in this sample translate to the same CDR3. The chain recombines TRBV6-5 with TRBJ1-2, with 8 bases matching TRBD1. CDR3 length equals 13 residues. Trimming at V came to 11 bases and at J to 3 bases, leaving 8 bases not matched to a gene. Germline assignment: CDR1 MNHEY and CDR2 SVGAGI. CDR3 DNA sequence: TGTGCCTCGAGGGGACAGGTTCACTATGGCTACACCTTC. Residues: CASRGQVHYGYTF.

The chain has TRBV4-3 and TRBJ1-2, with D possibly matching TRBD1 (5 bases). In germline, CDR1 is LGHNA, CDR2 YSLEER. Deletions cut 0 bases from V and 2 bases from J, with 10 bases between. The CDR3 contains 15 residues. The CDR3 region is CASSQDGGANYGYTF. The CDR3 DNA is TGCGCCAGCAGCCAAGACGGGGGAGCCAACTATGGCTACACCTTC.

The genes are TRBV9 and TRBJ1-3; D may be TRBD1 (5 bases). Germline V gene lookup returns CDR1 SGDLS and CDR2 YYNGEE. The CDR3 contains 15 residues. Trimming left V 3 bases short and J 4 bases short, with 14 bases between. CDR3 nucleotide sequence: TGTGCCAGCAGCGACAAAGGGACCTTCGGAAACACCATATATTTT. Translation gives CASSDKGTFGNTIYF.

This clone has only a few counts. The V gene is TRBV18, the J gene TRBJ2-5; 7 bases map to TRBD2. The CDR3 extends over 14 amino acids. Per germline, CDR1 KGHSH and CDR2 LQKENI. V was clipped by 6 bases and J by 0 bases; unmatched bases: 4. The chain's CDR3 is CASSPGGNQETQYF. The CDR3 DNA sequence: TGTGCCAGCTCCCCCGGGGGGAACCAAGAGACCCAGTACTTC.

This clone has only a few counts. This chain uses TRBV25-1 with TRBJ2-7, with D possibly matching TRBD2 (7 bases). CDR1 and CDR2 (germline): MGHDK, SYGVNS. The V end lost 5 bases, the J end lost 6 bases, and 14 bases lay between the germline ends. The CDR3 totals 13 residues. The CDR3, as DNA: TGTGCCAGCAGTAAGGGGGGGAACCGCGAGCAGTACTTC. It codes for CASSKGGNREQYF.

This clone was detected a few times. The V call is TRBV5-6, the J call TRBJ1-5; tentative D call: TRBD1 (6 bases). The V end was cut by 3 bases, the J end by 0 bases, with 10 bases between. The CDR3 runs to 15 residues. In germline, CDR1 is SGHDT, CDR2 YYEEEE. CDR3 sequence: CASSSGHYSNQPQHF. DNA of the CDR3: TGTGCCAGCAGCTCGGGACATTATAGCAATCAGCCCCAGCATTTT. The variable domain in full, with the rest retrieved from reference TRBV5-6 and TRBJ1-5, is DAGVTQSPTHLIKTRGQQVTLRCSPKSGHDTVSWYQQALGQGPQFIFQYYEEEERQRGNFPDRFSGHQFPNYSSELNVNALLLGDSALYLCASSSGHYSNQPQHFGDGTRLSIL.

This clone was counted between two and nine times. This rearrangement joins TRBV19 to TRBJ1-1; the match to TRBD1 covers 9 bases. This CDR3 is 15 amino acids long. Germline CDR1 reads LNHDA; CDR2 reads SQIVND (reference sequence). V gave up 5 bases and J gave up 4 bases; unmatched junction bases: 8. CDR3 bases: TGTGCCAGTAGTGGCCCGGGACAGGGCCTCACTGAAGCTTTCTTT. It encodes CASSGPGQGLTEAFF.

This clone was counted a few times. The V call is TRBV29-1, the J call TRBJ2-5; no definite D call. There are 11 residues in the CDR3. Germline V CDR1 and CDR2: SQVTM, ANQGSEA. V dropped 3 bases and J dropped 5 bases, with 7 bases sitting between them. The CDR3 spells CSVDPAETQYF. As DNA, the CDR3 is TGCAGCGTTGACCCCGCGGAGACCCAGTACTTC.

This clone was found a few times. The chain employs TRBV18 and TRBJ1-2, with TRBD1 matching over 7 bases. Germline assignment: CDR1 KGHSH and CDR2 LQKENI. With V trimmed by 0 bases and J by 4 bases, 11 bases remained unmatched. The length of the CDR3 is 17 residues. In DNA, the CDR3 is TGTGCCAGCTCACCACCGAACCGGGACAGCTTGTTCTATGGCTACACCTTC. Protein sequence: CASSPPNRDSLFYGYTF.

The chain joins TRBV2 to TRBJ2-7; D might be TRBD1 (6 bases). CDR3 length: 15 residues. Trimming stripped 1 base from V and 3 bases from J, with 13 bases between. CDR1 and CDR2 from the germline V gene are SNHLY and FYNNEI. The CDR3 here is CASSEDRSRGYEQYF. CDR3 bases: TGTGCCAGCAGTGAAGACAGGAGCAGGGGCTACGAGCAGTACTTC.

J is TRBJ2-7 and V is TRBV13; D remains unclear. Between the trimmed V and J ends, which lost 3 bases and 3 bases, there was a span of 9 bases. Germline V CDR1 and CDR2: PRHDT, FYEKMQ (reference sequence). CDR3 size: 13 residues. Here the CDR3 DNA reads TGTGCCAGCAGCTTCCAGGATAGCTACGAGCAGTACTTC. As protein: CASSFQDSYEQYF. The whole variable domain, filled in from reference TRBV13 and TRBJ2-7, reads AAGVIQSPRHLIKEKRETATLKCYPIPRHDTVYWYQQGPGQDPQFLISFYEKMQSDKGSIPDRFSAQQFSDYHSELNMSSLELGDSALYFCASSFQDSYEQYFGPGTRLTVT.

This clone was recorded a few times. The chain is built from TRBV2 and TRBJ1-1; D remains unclear. CDR1 and CDR2 (germline): SNHLY, FYNNEI. CDR3 length: 14 residues. Deletions cut 4 bases from V and 3 bases from J, with 12 bases between. CDR3 bases: TGTGCCAGCAGTGCCAGGACGCGGGACACTGAAGCTTTCTTT. This gives the protein CASSARTRDTEAFF.

In DNA, the CDR3 is TGTGCCATCGGTGGACAGGGAAACGGCGAAAAACTGTTTTTT. This gives the protein CAIGGQGNGEKLFF. This chain links TRBV10-3 with TRBJ1-4; 8 bases align to TRBD1. V was clipped by 8 bases and J by 8 bases; unmatched bases: 10. The CDR3 has 14 amino acids. CDR1 is ENHRY, CDR2 SYGVKD, per germline.

This clone was counted ten times or more. J is TRBJ2-5 and V is TRBV2; possible D gene TRBD2, 6 bases. The CDR3 totals 13 residues. The germline V gene encodes CDR1 SNHLY and CDR2 FYNNEI. Trimming stripped 6 bases from V and 3 bases from J, with 11 bases between. The CDR3 nucleotides are TGTGCCAGCAGCTCTAGCGCTGAAGAGACCCAGTACTTC. As protein: CASSSSAEETQYF.

This chain links TRBV7-9 with TRBJ1-3; D may be TRBD1 (5 bases). Trimming pared 1 base from V and 0 bases from J, leaving 7 bases between. The length of the CDR3 is 15 residues. Germline CDR1 is SEHNR and CDR2 is FQNEAQ (reference sequence). The CDR3 DNA is TGTGCCAGCAGCTTAGTAGGGGTCTCTGGAAACACCATATATTTT. Protein: CASSLVGVSGNTIYF.

The table lists this clone with a few counts. The rearrangement joins TRBV5-1 to TRBJ2-5; 10 bases line up with TRBD2. This CDR3 is built from 15 residues. V lost 4 bases, J lost 4 bases, and 7 bases stayed unmatched. Germline V lookup: CDR1 SGHRS, CDR2 YFSETQ. CDR3 bases: TGCGCCAGCAGCCGGACAGCGGGGGGGCCAGAGACCCAGTACTTC. This translates into CASSRTAGGPETQYF.

The chain employs TRBV5-1 and TRBJ2-2, with D unclear. V was cut by 0 bases and J by 4 bases, with 7 bases left in between. Germline CDR1 SGHRS, CDR2 YFSETQ. The CDR3 covers 14 residues. The DNA of the CDR3 is TGCGCCAGCAGCTTGGTTATCAGCACCGGGGAGCTGTTTTTT. Protein sequence: CASSLVISTGELFF.

The rearrangement uses TRBV2 and TRBJ1-5; D ambiguous. The CDR3 sequence is 15 residues long. Per germline, CDR1 SNHLY and CDR2 FYNNEI. The V gene lost 7 bases and the J gene lost 3 bases, with 16 bases spanning the gap. The CDR3 sequence is CASTKEEGFNQPQHF. CDR3 bases: TGTGCCAGCACCAAAGAAGAGGGCTTCAATCAGCCCCAGCATTTT.

The CDR3: CASSSTAYEQYF. Written as DNA, the CDR3 is TGTGCCAGCAGTTCAACGGCCTACGAGCAGTACTTC. The chain combines TRBV6-5 with TRBJ2-7; D is ambiguous. CDR3 length: 12 amino acids. V was trimmed by 4 bases and J by 2 bases, leaving 6 bases between them. Germline V CDR1 and CDR2: MNHEY, SVGAGI.

This clone was seen a handful of times. The rearrangement links TRBV2 to TRBJ2-5; 7 bases align to TRBD2. Per the germline V gene, CDR1 is SNHLY and CDR2 is FYNNEI. Trimming removed 3 bases from V and 4 bases from J; junction bases left unmatched: 8. The CDR3 has 15 amino acids. The CDR3 DNA is TGTGCCAGCAGTGATGGGATAGCGGGTGGAGAGACCCAGTACTTC. This sequence encodes CASSDGIAGGETQYF. The whole variable domain, remainder taken from reference TRBV2 and TRBJ2-5, is EPEVTQTPSHQVTQMGQEVILRCVPISNHLYFYWYRQILGQKVEFLVSFYNNEISEKSEIFDDQFSVERPDGSNFTLKIRSTKLEDSAMYFCASSDGIAGGETQYFGPGTRLLVL.

This clone was detected only a few times. V usage is TRBV5-1 and J usage is TRBJ2-5, with D maybe TRBD1 (6 bases). CDR3 length equals 14 residues. Germline CDR1 SGHRS, CDR2 YFSETQ. V gave up 3 bases and J gave up 1 base, with 10 bases separating them. Written as DNA, the CDR3 is TGCGCCAGCAGCTCTCAGGGGATCCAAGAGACCCAGTACTTC. This codes for CASSSQGIQETQYF.